This T cell receptor beta chain was sequenced in a study of T cells in narcolepsy. Regarding the study as a whole: Comparing one patient's CSF and blood CD4+ clonotypes highlighted HCRT- and TRIB2-specific autoreactive clonotypes.

The count of this clone is one. The antigen remains undetermined. CDR3 length equals 15 residues. Germline V lookup: CDR1 WNHNN, CDR2 SYGVQD (reference sequence). V lost 4 bases to trimming and J lost 4 bases, with 13 bases between them. Clones were read by immunoSEQ multiplex PCR, and TCRdb kept only the in-frame ones, dropping some. The table lists about 35,000 clones, 65% to 85% of them singletons. Sequencing was done on a sample of memory (CD45RA-) CD4+ T cells from blood. J is TRBJ2-2 and V is TRBV10-1; D might be TRBD1 (6 bases). This TCR was recovered from a human donor in good health. CDR3 amino acids: CASSGPGQLTGELFF. CDR3 bases: TGCGCCAGCAGTGGCCCCGGACAGCTCACCGGGGAGCTGTTTTTT.